The 21 T cell receptor beta chains below were found in one sample sequenced in a study of neurological immune-mediated disorders. TCRdb independently ran MiXCR on the 5' RACE reads; one entry per CDR3 protein. The table has tens of thousands of distinct CDR3 sequences, under 6.5% seen once. Sequencing was done on a sample of CD4+ T cells from blood. The receptors derive from a woman aged 40 to 50 in good health.

With respect to this clonotype: Mismatch with germline at one junction end may stem from a read error. The J gene is TRBJ1-1, the V gene TRBV28; 7 bases align to TRBD1. Germline assignment: CDR1 MDHEN and CDR2 SYDVKM. This CDR3 spans 16 amino acids. The CDR3 DNA reads as TGTGCCAGCAGTTTCCCTCGTCGACAGGGAGGCACTGTAGCTTTCTTT. It codes for CASSFPRRQGGTVAFF.

This clonotype was seen ten or more times. This chain uses TRBV28 with TRBJ1-3, with D uncertain. Germline V gene sequence: CDR1 MDHEN, CDR2 SYDVKM. V lost 1 base and J 3 bases, leaving 16 bases between the germline ends. The CDR3 is 17 residues long. Here the CDR3 reads CASSLLNAALYGNTIYF. For the CDR3, the DNA is TGTGCCAGCAGTTTATTGAACGCGGCCCTCTATGGAAACACCATATATTTT.

This clonotype has ten or more counts. The chain couples TRBV11-2 to TRBJ2-5; TRBD1 aligns across 9 bases. With V trimmed by 5 bases and J by 9 bases, 7 bases remained unmatched. There are 13 residues in the CDR3. In germline, CDR1 is SGHAT, CDR2 FQNNGV. The CDR3 DNA reads TGTGCCAGCAGCCCAACAGGGGGCTTTTCCCAGTACTTC. Its translation: CASSPTGGFSQYF.

This clonotype was recorded at least ten times. The CDR3 nucleotides read TGTGCCAGCAGTAAGCCGGGACTAGCGGGAACGTCTCCTGCCGGGGAGCTGTTTTTT. Its protein is CASSKPGLAGTSPAGELFF. The chain is built from TRBV28 and TRBJ2-2, with 13 bases aligning to TRBD2. The junction had 15 bases not matched to a gene; V was cut back by 5 bases and J by 6 bases. Per germline, CDR1 MDHEN and CDR2 SYDVKM. The CDR3 runs to 19 residues.

This clonotype was seen ten or more times. V is TRBV24-1 and J is TRBJ1-1; possible D gene TRBD1, 5 bases. V was shortened by 9 bases and J by 1 base, with 5 bases between the two germline ends. Germline CDR1 KGHDR, CDR2 SFDVKD. This CDR3 contains 11 residues. The CDR3 loop reads CATQGNTEAFF. The CDR3 nucleotides are TGTGCCACCCAGGGGAACACTGAAGCTTTCTTT.

This clonotype showed up many times. The chain links TRBV7-6 to TRBJ1-4; D gene unclear. The CDR3 is made up of 14 amino acids. With 2 bases removed from V and 4 bases from J, the gap between germline ends came to 8 bases. Germline V gene sequence: CDR1 SGHVS, CDR2 FNYEAQ. In DNA, the CDR3 is TGTGCCAGCAGCTTAACACAGATTAATGAAAAACTGTTTTTT. Protein product: CASSLTQINEKLFF.

This clonotype came up many times. This chain links TRBV7-8 with TRBJ2-7; 13 nucleotides match TRBD2. The CDR3 has 17 residues. V lost 5 bases, J lost 7 bases, and 14 bases stayed unmatched. The V gene's germline CDR1 is SGHVS and CDR2 FQNEAQ. The CDR3 protein is CASSARATSGRAGEQYF. DNA for the CDR3: TGTGCCAGCAGCGCCCGAGCTACTAGCGGGAGGGCCGGGGAGCAGTACTTC.

This clonotype was seen ten or more times. This chain connects TRBV6-2 or TRBV6-3 to TRBJ1-5; TRBD1 agrees at 8 bases. Looked up from germline, CDR1 is MNHEY and CDR2 is SVGEGT. The CDR3 is 18 amino acids. V lost 2 bases, J lost 0 bases, and 9 bases stayed unmatched. As DNA, the CDR3 is TGTGCCAGCAGTTACGAGTCAGGGGGCTCGGCTAGCAATCAGCCCCAGCATTTT. Translation gives CASSYESGGSASNQPQHF.

The table lists this clonotype with many counts. The V call is TRBV20-1, the J call TRBJ2-7; TRBD2 matches at 7 bases. Germline CDR1 DFQATT, CDR2 SNEGSKA (reference sequence). V shed 0 bases and J 0 bases; nucleotides not matched to a gene: 5. The CDR3 length is 15 residues. Here the CDR3 reads CSARDGSGTSYEQYF. Here the CDR3 DNA reads TGCAGTGCTAGAGATGGAAGCGGGACCTCCTACGAGCAGTACTTC.

This clonotype was counted ten times or more. The gene calls are TRBV18 and TRBJ2-2; either TRBD1 or TRBD2 may fit D (6 bases each). The CDR3 is 16 amino acids. Germline V lookup: CDR1 KGHSH, CDR2 LQKENI. V was trimmed by 1 base and J by 6 bases, leaving 15 bases between them. The CDR3 protein is CASSPRSGARAGELFF. CDR3 DNA sequence: TGTGCCAGCTCACCACGCTCGGGGGCGAGGGCCGGGGAGCTGTTTTTT.

This clonotype has a count of ten or more. This chain joins TRBV20-1 and TRBJ2-1, with D possibly being TRBD2 (6 bases). V was clipped by 3 bases and J by 0 bases, with 18 bases between them. The CDR3 is made up of 17 amino acids. In germline, CDR1 is DFQATT, CDR2 SNEGSKA (reference sequence). The DNA for the CDR3 is TGCAGTGCTAGTCGGGACTTTTCAAAAAGCTCCTACAATGAGCAGTTCTTC. Its protein is CSASRDFSKSSYNEQFF.

This clonotype was counted ten times or more. The chain couples TRBV6-5 to TRBJ1-4, with TRBD1 matching 7 bases. The germline CDR1 and CDR2 sequences are MNHEY and SVGAGI. Germline trimming cut 6 bases from V and 5 bases from J; bases unmatched to any gene: 3. The CDR3 consists of 13 residues. The CDR3 protein is CASRETGNEKLFF. The DNA of the CDR3 is TGTGCCAGCAGGGAGACAGGGAATGAAAAACTGTTTTTT.

This clonotype was counted at least ten times. This chain uses TRBV18 with TRBJ2-5; D may be TRBD1 or TRBD2 (5 bases each). V lost 2 bases and J 4 bases, leaving 8 bases between the germline ends. The CDR3 spans 13 residues. Germline V CDR1 and CDR2: KGHSH, LQKENI. CDR3: CASSPSGAETQYF. CDR3 coding DNA: TGTGCCAGCTCACCATCCGGGGCAGAGACCCAGTACTTC.

This clonotype was seen repeatedly, ten times or more. This rearrangement joins TRBV7-2 to TRBJ2-1, with 8 nucleotides matching TRBD2. J lost 6 bases, V lost 5 bases, and 12 bases had no gene match. From germline, CDR1 is SGHTA and CDR2 FQGNSA. This CDR3 has 16 residues. The CDR3 coding sequence is TGTGCCAGCAGCCCAGAGGGCGCGGGAGGTCTCAATGAGCAGTTCTTC. Translation: CASSPEGAGGLNEQFF.

This clonotype was observed many times. This sequence joins TRBV5-1 and TRBJ1-3, with D possibly being TRBD1 (6 bases). The CDR3 is made up of 17 amino acids. The V end was cut by 0 bases, the J end by 0 bases, with 13 bases between. The germline CDR1 and CDR2 sequences are SGHRS and YFSETQ. CDR3 DNA sequence: TGCGCCAGCAGCTTGGGCGAAGGGGGGCTCTCTGGAAACACCATATATTTT. Residues: CASSLGEGGLSGNTIYF.

This clonotype was counted at least ten times. The chain employs TRBV20-1 and TRBJ1-2, with TRBD1 matching 9 bases. The CDR3 is 14 residues long. The germline V gene encodes CDR1 DFQATT and CDR2 SNEGSKA (reference sequence). V dropped 4 bases and J dropped 2; count of bases not matched to a gene: 5. CDR3 residues: CSATGTGKNYGYTF. CDR3 DNA sequence: TGCAGTGCTACCGGGACAGGGAAGAACTATGGCTACACCTTC.

This clonotype was detected many times. This rearrangement joins TRBV7-2 to TRBJ1-5; perhaps TRBD1 as D (5 bases). This CDR3 is 13 amino acids long. Trimming left V 8 bases short and J 6 bases short, with 14 bases between. Germline CDR1 reads SGHTA; CDR2 reads FQGNSA. The CDR3 DNA reads TGTGCCAGCGGGCCCCTGAGGGGTCAGCCCCAGCATTTT. Translating it yields CASGPLRGQPQHF.

The CDR3 reads CASSLGNRATGNQPQHF. DNA of the CDR3: TGTGCCAGCAGCTTAGGTAACAGAGCAACAGGCAATCAGCCCCAGCATTTT. The chain links TRBV5-5 to TRBJ1-5; no firm D call. The CDR3 is 17 amino acids. V was trimmed by 2 bases and J by 2 bases, leaving 17 bases between them. Germline CDR1 and CDR2: SGHKS and YYEKEE (reference sequence).

About this clonotype itself: The limits of the CDR3 on the DNA are not certain, so only TCRdb's listed CDR3 is given. J is TRBJ1-1 and V is TRBV24-1. Ends included, the CDR3 has 20 residues. The V gene's germline CDR1 is KGHDR and CDR2 SFDVKD. The CDR3: CATSPPSDSTDTQYFGPAFF.

This clonotype was seen at least ten times. CDR3 region: CASSDRSTDTQYF. As DNA, the CDR3 is TGCGCCAGCAGTGATAGGAGCACAGATACGCAGTATTTT. The V call is TRBV10-1, the J call TRBJ2-3; D unresolved. With 3 bases removed from V and 0 bases from J, the gap between germline ends came to 4 bases. The CDR3 is 13 residues long. In germline, CDR1 is WNHNN, CDR2 SYGVQD (reference sequence).

This clonotype was counted ten times or more. The chain carries TRBV28 and TRBJ1-1; D is unclear. The ends were cut back, 9 bases at V and 8 bases at J, with 19 bases in the middle. This CDR3 contains 13 residues. Germline CDR1 reads MDHEN; CDR2 reads SYDVKM. CDR3 sequence reads: CASLRSGTPEAFF. The CDR3 DNA is TGTGCCAGTTTAAGGTCCGGCACGCCGGAAGCTTTCTTT.